The TCR beta chain under discussion was sequenced for a study of cytomegalovirus exposure and HLA in healthy donors. Study-wide results and caveats: What a later analysis reportedly showed was that an Asian-associated ancestry cluster had fewer N-insertions than the roughly 670-donor mean. Rare sequences made up most TCRs, while some public TCRs were found in many donors. The only immune exposure information that was available was CMV serostatus.

Deletions cut 5 bases from V and 5 bases from J, with 18 bases between. The CDR3 extends over 15 amino acids. Germline loops: CDR1 SGHVS, CDR2 FQNEAQ. Turning to this clone: The antigen is unknown.

The PCR ran on 60 Vbeta and 13 Jbeta primers. Produced via immunoSEQ multiplex PCR; TCRdb's table is partial and in-frame only. Here the sample spans 200,000 to 300,000 clones, around 80% being singletons. Sequences were obtained from PBMCs. This clonotype was obtained from a boy aged 5-17 years in good health and CMV-seronegative. The rearrangement links TRBV7-8 to TRBJ1-1, with a tentative D call TRBD1 (5 bases). The CDR3 sequence is CASSKEVRAGTEAFF. CDR3 nucleotide sequence: TGTGCCAGCAGCAAAGAGGTCAGGGCGGGAACTGAAGCTTTCTTT.